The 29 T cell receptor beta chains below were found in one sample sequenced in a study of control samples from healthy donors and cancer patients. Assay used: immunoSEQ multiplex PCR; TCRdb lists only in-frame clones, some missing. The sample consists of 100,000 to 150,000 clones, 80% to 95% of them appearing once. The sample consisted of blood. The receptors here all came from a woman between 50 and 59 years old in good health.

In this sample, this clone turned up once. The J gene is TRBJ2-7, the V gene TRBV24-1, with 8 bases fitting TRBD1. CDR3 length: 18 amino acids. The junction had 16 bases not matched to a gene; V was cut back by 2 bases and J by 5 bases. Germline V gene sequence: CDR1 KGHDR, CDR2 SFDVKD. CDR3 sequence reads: CATSDSRTWTGIGDEQYF. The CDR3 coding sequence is TGTGCCACCAGTGATTCGCGCACTTGGACAGGGATCGGCGACGAGCAGTACTTC.

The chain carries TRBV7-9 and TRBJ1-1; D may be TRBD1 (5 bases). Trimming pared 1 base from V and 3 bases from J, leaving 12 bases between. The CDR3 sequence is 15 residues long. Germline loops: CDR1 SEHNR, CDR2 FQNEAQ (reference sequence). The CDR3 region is CASSLEGLGDTEAFF. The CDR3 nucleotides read TGTGCCAGCAGCTTAGAGGGGCTCGGGGACACTGAAGCTTTCTTT.

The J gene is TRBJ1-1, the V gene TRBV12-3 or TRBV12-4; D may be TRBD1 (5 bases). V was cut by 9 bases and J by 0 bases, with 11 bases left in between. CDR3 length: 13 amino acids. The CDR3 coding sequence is TGTGCCAGTGGTTGGGGCATGAACACTGAAGCTTTCTTT. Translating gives CASGWGMNTEAFF.

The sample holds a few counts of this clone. The CDR3 reads CARGRGPTDTQYF. The CDR3 coding sequence is TGTGCGAGGGGGAGGGGACCCACAGATACGCAGTATTTT. The chain carries TRBV6-4 and TRBJ2-3, with a tentative D call TRBD2 (7 bases). The CDR3 covers 13 residues. Germline loops: CDR1 MRHNA, CDR2 SNTAGT.

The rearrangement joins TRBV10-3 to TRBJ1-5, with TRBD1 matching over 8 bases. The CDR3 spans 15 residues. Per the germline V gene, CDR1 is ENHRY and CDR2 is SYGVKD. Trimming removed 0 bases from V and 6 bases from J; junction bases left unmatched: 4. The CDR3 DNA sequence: TGTGCCATCAGTGAGTCGACAGGGGCGGCTCAGCCCCAGCATTTT. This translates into CAISESTGAAQPQHF.

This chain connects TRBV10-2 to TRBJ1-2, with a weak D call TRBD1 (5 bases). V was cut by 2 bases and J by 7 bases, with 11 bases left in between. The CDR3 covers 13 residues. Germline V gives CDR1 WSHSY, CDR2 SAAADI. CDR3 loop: CASSEKRGTGYTF. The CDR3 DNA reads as TGCGCCAGCAGTGAGAAGAGGGGAACTGGCTACACCTTC.

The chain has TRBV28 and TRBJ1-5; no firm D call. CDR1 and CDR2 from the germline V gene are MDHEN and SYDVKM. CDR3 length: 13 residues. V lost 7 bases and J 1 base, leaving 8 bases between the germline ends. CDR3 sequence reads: CASMTVSNQPQHF. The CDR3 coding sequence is TGTGCCAGCATGACTGTAAGCAATCAGCCCCAGCATTTT.

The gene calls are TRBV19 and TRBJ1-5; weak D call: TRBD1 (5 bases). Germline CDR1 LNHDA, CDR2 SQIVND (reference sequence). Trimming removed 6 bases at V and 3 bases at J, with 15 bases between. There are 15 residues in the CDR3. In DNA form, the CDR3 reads TGTGCCAGTAGACCAAGGGACTTCTCCAATCAGCCCCAGCATTTT. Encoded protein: CASRPRDFSNQPQHF. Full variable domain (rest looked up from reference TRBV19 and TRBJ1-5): DGGITQSPKYLFRKEGQNVTLSCEQNLNHDAMYWYRQDPGQGLRLIYYSQIVNDFQKGDIAEGYSVSREKKESFPLTVTSAQKNPTAFYLCASRPRDFSNQPQHFGDGTRLSIL.

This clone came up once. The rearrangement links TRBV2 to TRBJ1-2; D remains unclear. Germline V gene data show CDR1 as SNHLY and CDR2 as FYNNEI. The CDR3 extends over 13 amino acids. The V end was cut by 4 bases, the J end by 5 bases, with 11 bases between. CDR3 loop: CASSGQRGYGYTF. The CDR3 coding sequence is TGTGCCAGCAGTGGGCAACGGGGTTATGGCTACACCTTC.

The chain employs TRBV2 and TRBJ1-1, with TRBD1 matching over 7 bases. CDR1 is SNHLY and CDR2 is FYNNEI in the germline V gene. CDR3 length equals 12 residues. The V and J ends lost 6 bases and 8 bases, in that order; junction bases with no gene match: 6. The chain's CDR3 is CASRIGQVEAFF. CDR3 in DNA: TGTGCCAGCAGGATCGGACAGGTCGAAGCTTTCTTT.

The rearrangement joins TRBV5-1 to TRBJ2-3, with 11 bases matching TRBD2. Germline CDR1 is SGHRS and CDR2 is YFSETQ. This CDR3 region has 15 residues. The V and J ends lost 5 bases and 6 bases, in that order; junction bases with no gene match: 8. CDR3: CASRGLAVAADTQYF. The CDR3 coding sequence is TGCGCCAGCAGGGGACTAGCGGTAGCTGCCGATACGCAGTATTTT.

The CDR3: CASRTDRLQETQYF. The CDR3 DNA reads as TGTGCCAGCAGGACCGACAGACTCCAAGAGACCCAGTACTTC. J is TRBJ2-5 and V is TRBV2; D possibly corresponds to TRBD1 (5 bases). Trimming shortened V by 6 bases and J by 1 base, and 12 bases separated the two germline ends. The germline CDR1 and CDR2 sequences are SNHLY and FYNNEI. The CDR3 totals 14 residues. Supplemented by reference TRBV2 and TRBJ2-5, the full variable domain reads EPEVTQTPSHQVTQMGQEVILRCVPISNHLYFYWYRQILGQKVEFLVSFYNNEISEKSEIFDDQFSVERPDGSNFTLKIRSTKLEDSAMYFCASRTDRLQETQYFGPGTRLLVL.

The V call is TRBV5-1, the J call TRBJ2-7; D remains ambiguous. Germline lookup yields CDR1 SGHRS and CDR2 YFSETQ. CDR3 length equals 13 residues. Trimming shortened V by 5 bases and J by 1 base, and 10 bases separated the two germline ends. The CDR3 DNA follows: TGCGCCAGCAGAGGTCGGGCATCCTACGAGCAGTACTTC. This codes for CASRGRASYEQYF.

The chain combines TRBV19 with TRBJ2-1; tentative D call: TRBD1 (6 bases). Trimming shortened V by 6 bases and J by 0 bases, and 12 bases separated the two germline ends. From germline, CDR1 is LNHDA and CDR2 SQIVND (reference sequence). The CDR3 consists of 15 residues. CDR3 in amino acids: CASSEQGTSYNEQFF. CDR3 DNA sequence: TGTGCCAGTAGCGAACAGGGCACCTCCTACAATGAGCAGTTCTTC.

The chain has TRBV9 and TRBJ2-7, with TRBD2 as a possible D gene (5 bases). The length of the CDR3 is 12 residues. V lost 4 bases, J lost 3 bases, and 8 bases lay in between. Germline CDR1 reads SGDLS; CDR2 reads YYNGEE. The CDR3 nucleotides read TGTGCCAGCAGCCGGACTTTCTACGAGCAGTACTTC. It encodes CASSRTFYEQYF.

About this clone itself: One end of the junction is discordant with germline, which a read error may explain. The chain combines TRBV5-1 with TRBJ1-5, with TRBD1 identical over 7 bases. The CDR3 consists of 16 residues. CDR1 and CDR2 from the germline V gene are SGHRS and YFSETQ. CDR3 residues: CARSLGAGGSNQPQHF. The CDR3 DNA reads TGCGCCCGCAGCTTGGGGGCAGGGGGGAGCAATCAGCCCCAGCATTTT.

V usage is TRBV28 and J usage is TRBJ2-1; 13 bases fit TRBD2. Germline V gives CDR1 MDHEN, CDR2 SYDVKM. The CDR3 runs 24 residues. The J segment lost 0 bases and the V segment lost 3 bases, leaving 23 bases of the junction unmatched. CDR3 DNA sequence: TGTGCCAGCAGTTTTTTCCTGAACTTGGACCCGGGACTAGCGGGAAGGAGCTCCTACAATGAGCAGTTCTTC. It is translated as CASSFFLNLDPGLAGRSSYNEQFF.

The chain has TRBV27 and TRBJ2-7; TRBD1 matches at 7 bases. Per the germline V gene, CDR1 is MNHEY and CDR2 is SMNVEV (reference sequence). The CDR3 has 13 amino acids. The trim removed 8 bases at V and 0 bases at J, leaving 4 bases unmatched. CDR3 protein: CASGTAYSYEQYF. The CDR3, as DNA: TGTGCCAGCGGGACAGCCTACTCCTACGAGCAGTACTTC.

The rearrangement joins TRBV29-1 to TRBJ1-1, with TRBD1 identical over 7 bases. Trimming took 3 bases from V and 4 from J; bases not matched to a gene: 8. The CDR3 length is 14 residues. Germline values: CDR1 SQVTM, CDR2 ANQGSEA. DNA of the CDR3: TGCAGCGTTGAGCGAACAGGGGAGGCCACTGAAGCTTTCTTT. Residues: CSVERTGEATEAFF. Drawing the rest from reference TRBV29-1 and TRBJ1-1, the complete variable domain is SAVISQKPSRDICQRGTSLTIQCQVDSQVTMMFWYRQQPGQSLTLIATANQGSEATYESGFVIDKFPISRPNLTFSTLTVSNMSPEDSSIYLCSVERTGEATEAFFGQGTRLTVV.

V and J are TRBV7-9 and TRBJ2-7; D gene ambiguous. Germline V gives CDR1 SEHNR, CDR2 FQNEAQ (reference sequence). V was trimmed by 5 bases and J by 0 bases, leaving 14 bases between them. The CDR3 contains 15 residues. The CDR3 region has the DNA TGTGCCAGCAGCCGCATCAACATATACTCCTACGAGCAGTACTTC. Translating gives CASSRINIYSYEQYF.

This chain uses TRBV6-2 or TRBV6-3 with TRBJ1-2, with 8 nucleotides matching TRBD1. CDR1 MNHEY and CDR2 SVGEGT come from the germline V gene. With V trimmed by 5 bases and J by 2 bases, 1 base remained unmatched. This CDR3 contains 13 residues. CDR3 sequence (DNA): TGTGCCAGCAGTGGACAGGGAAACTATGGCTACACCTTC. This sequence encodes CASSGQGNYGYTF.

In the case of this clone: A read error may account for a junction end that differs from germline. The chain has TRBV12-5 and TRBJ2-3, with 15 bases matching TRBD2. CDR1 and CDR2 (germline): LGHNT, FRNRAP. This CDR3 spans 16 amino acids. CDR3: CANGLGLAGGTDTQYF. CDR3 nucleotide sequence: TGTGCTAATGGTTTAGGACTAGCGGGAGGGACGGATACGCAGTATTTT.

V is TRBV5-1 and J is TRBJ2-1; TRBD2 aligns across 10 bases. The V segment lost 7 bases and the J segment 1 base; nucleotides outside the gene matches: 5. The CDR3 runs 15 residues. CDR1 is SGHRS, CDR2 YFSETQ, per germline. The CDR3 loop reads CASLPSGSSYNEQFF. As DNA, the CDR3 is TGCGCCAGCCTGCCTAGCGGGAGTTCCTACAATGAGCAGTTCTTC.

CDR3 in amino acids: CASSLYSRVDSPLHF. The CDR3 DNA sequence: TGTGCCAGCAGTTTATATTCCAGGGTCGATTCACCCCTCCACTTT. V is TRBV27 and J is TRBJ1-6; possible D gene TRBD1, 5 bases. Looked up from germline, CDR1 is MNHEY and CDR2 is SMNVEV (reference sequence). There are 15 residues in the CDR3. Trimming stripped 1 base from V and 8 bases from J, with 12 bases between.

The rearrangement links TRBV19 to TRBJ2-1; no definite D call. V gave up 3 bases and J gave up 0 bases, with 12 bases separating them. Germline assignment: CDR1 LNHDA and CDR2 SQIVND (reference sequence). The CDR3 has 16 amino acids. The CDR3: CASSIRALSSYNEQFF. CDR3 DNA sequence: TGTGCCAGTAGTATCCGGGCGCTTAGCTCCTACAATGAGCAGTTCTTC.

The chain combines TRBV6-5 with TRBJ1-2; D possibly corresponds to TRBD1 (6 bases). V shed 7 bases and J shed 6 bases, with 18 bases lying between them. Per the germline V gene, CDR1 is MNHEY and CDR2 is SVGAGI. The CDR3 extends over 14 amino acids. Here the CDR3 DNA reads TGTGCCAGCACCCCGACCCAGGGGTGGGATGGCTACACCTTC. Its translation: CASTPTQGWDGYTF.

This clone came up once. In DNA, the CDR3 is TGTGCCAGCAGCTCCGGGGGTTACGATGGCTACACCTTC. Its protein product is CASSSGGYDGYTF. The chain couples TRBV5-6 to TRBJ1-2; maybe TRBD1 (5 bases). Germline CDR1 and CDR2: SGHDT and YYEEEE. With 3 bases removed from V and 6 bases from J, the gap between germline ends came to 12 bases. The CDR3 consists of 13 residues.

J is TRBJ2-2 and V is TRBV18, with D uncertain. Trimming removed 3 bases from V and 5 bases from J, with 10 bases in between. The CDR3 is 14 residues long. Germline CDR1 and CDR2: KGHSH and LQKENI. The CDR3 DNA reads TGTGCCAGCTCACCTATCAGACCTACCGGGGAGCTGTTTTTT. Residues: CASSPIRPTGELFF.

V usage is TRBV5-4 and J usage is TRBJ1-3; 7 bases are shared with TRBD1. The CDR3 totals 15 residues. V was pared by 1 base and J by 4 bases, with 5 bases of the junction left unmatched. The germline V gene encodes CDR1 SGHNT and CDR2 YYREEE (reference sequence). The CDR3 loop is CASSLRTGPGNTIYF. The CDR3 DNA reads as TGTGCCAGCAGCTTGCGGACAGGCCCCGGAAACACCATATATTTT.